The 17 T cell receptor beta chains reported below all come from one sample, sequenced in a study of cytomegalovirus exposure and HLA in healthy donors. PCR was performed using 60 Vbeta and 13 Jbeta primers. TCRdb keeps only in-frame clones here, not all; method: immunoSEQ multiplex PCR. Counted here are around 150,000 clones, approximately 60% occurring once; the ten biggest clones make up about 1.5%. The sequenced material came from PBMCs. These receptors originate from a human donor in good health.

V gene TRBV19 combines with J gene TRBJ2-3, with 7 positions matching TRBD2. With 4 bases clipped from V and 9 bases from J, the junction kept 10 bases outside the gene matches. Per germline, CDR1 LNHDA and CDR2 SQIVND (reference sequence). The CDR3 runs 14 residues. The CDR3 loop is CASSNSGAARTQYF. CDR3 nucleotides: TGTGCCAGTAGTAACAGCGGGGCCGCGAGAACGCAGTATTTT.

This sequence joins TRBV2 and TRBJ1-2; 8 nucleotides align to TRBD1. The CDR3 spans 14 residues. The germline gives CDR1 SNHLY, CDR2 FYNNEI. V gave up 5 bases and J gave up 7 bases; unmatched junction bases: 9. CDR3 loop: CASSTGQAVGGYTF. The CDR3 DNA follows: TGTGCCAGCAGTACGGGACAGGCGGTCGGTGGCTACACCTTC.

This chain uses TRBV5-4 with TRBJ2-2; maybe TRBD2 (6 bases). Per the germline V gene, CDR1 is SGHNT and CDR2 is YYREEE (reference sequence). The CDR3 is 16 amino acids. V lost 4 bases to trimming and J lost 0 bases, with 13 bases between them. The CDR3 region is CASSPGEAANTGELFF. The CDR3 region has the DNA TGTGCCAGCAGCCCCGGGGAGGCCGCGAACACCGGGGAGCTGTTTTTT.

The chain joins TRBV28 to TRBJ1-1, with TRBD1 matching over 12 bases. Trimming took 5 bases from V and 4 from J; bases not matched to a gene: 5. Germline V gene lookup returns CDR1 MDHEN and CDR2 SYDVKM. The CDR3 length is 15 residues. The CDR3 DNA reads as TGTGCCAGCAGTCGGGGGACAGGGGGCGTCACTGAAGCTTTCTTT. This codes for CASSRGTGGVTEAFF.

This chain joins TRBV5-8 and TRBJ2-3; 11 bases agree with TRBD2. This CDR3 region has 17 residues. Looked up from germline, CDR1 is SGHTS and CDR2 is YDEGEE. V lost 4 bases to trimming and J lost 1 base; unmatched junction nucleotides: 8. The CDR3: CASSRTGTSGRTDTQYF. In DNA, the CDR3 is TGTGCCAGCAGCCGAACCGGGACTAGCGGACGCACAGATACGCAGTATTTT.

The chain links TRBV19 to TRBJ2-1; 9 bases match TRBD2. The V gene's germline CDR1 is LNHDA and CDR2 SQIVND (reference sequence). CDR3 length: 14 amino acids. Trimming at V came to 8 bases and at J to 9 bases, leaving 11 bases not matched to a gene. This CDR3 reads CASCVSGSLREQFF. CDR3 in DNA: TGTGCCAGTTGTGTTAGCGGGAGTCTCCGTGAGCAGTTCTTC.

V gene TRBV12-5 combines with J gene TRBJ1-1; D not certain. The CDR3 is made up of 14 amino acids. CDR1 LGHNT and CDR2 FRNRAP come from the germline V gene. V was cut by 7 bases and J by 0 bases, with 12 bases left in between. Here the CDR3 reads CASAATSMNTEAFF. As DNA, the CDR3 is TGTGCTAGTGCTGCGACATCTATGAACACTGAAGCTTTCTTT.

CDR3 DNA: TGCAGCGCACGGACAGGGGGCACTGAAGCTTTCTTT. It is translated as CSARTGGTEAFF. The chain links TRBV29-1 to TRBJ1-1; 10 bases are a match to TRBD1. CDR3 length: 12 amino acids. CDR1 SQVTM and CDR2 ANQGSEA come from the germline V gene. With V trimmed by 7 bases and J by 4 bases, 3 bases remained unmatched.

The rearrangement links TRBV2 to TRBJ2-6; no clear D. Trimming removed 1 base from V and 1 base from J, with 5 bases in between. The CDR3 is 15 residues long. CDR1 is SNHLY and CDR2 is FYNNEI in the germline V gene. Here the CDR3 reads CASSEELSGANVLTF. CDR3 bases: TGTGCCAGCAGTGAAGAACTATCTGGGGCCAACGTCCTGACTTTC. Looking up the rest from reference TRBV2 and TRBJ2-6 gives the full variable domain: EPEVTQTPSHQVTQMGQEVILRCVPISNHLYFYWYRQILGQKVEFLVSFYNNEISEKSEIFDDQFSVERPDGSNFTLKIRSTKLEDSAMYFCASSEELSGANVLTFGAGSRLTVL.

V is TRBV27 and J is TRBJ2-4, with 9 bases aligning to TRBD1. V shed 4 bases, J shed 7 bases, and the junction held 5 bases outside the gene matches. Germline lookup yields CDR1 MNHEY and CDR2 SMNVEV (reference sequence). CDR3 length equals 14 residues. The CDR3 DNA reads TGTGCCAGCAGTTCGGACAGGGGTTCCAACATTCAGTACTTC. Amino acids: CASSSDRGSNIQYF.

This chain links TRBV11-2 with TRBJ2-7; D not resolved. Per the germline V gene, CDR1 is SGHAT and CDR2 is FQNNGV. V lost 5 bases and J 3 bases, leaving 8 bases between the germline ends. The CDR3 is made up of 12 amino acids. The CDR3 coding sequence is TGTGCCAGCAGCGTGGGCTACTACGAGCAGTACTTC. As protein: CASSVGYYEQYF.

V gene TRBV19 combines with J gene TRBJ2-7, with 9 bases fitting TRBD1. Germline trimming cut 3 bases from V and 3 bases from J; bases unmatched to any gene: 6. In germline, CDR1 is LNHDA, CDR2 SQIVND (reference sequence). This CDR3 has 15 residues. This chain's CDR3 is CASSIGGQGLYEQYF. In DNA, the CDR3 is TGTGCCAGTAGTATCGGGGGACAGGGTCTCTACGAGCAGTACTTC.

The genes are TRBV19 and TRBJ1-3; the D is unclear. V was trimmed by 5 bases and J by 2 bases, leaving 16 bases between them. There are 16 residues in the CDR3. Per the germline V gene, CDR1 is LNHDA and CDR2 is SQIVND (reference sequence). CDR3 in DNA: TGTGCCAGTAGTCTCCTAACTATCGATCCTGGAAACACCATATATTTT. This codes for CASSLLTIDPGNTIYF.

This clone occurred once. The chain is built from TRBV28 and TRBJ1-4; D remains ambiguous. The V end lost 2 bases, the J end lost 6 bases, and 10 bases lay between the germline ends. This CDR3 comprises 14 residues. Germline V gene sequence: CDR1 MDHEN, CDR2 SYDVKM. In DNA, the CDR3 is TGTGCCAGCAGTTTAGGGCTTACCCATGAAAAACTGTTTTTT. Amino acid sequence: CASSLGLTHEKLFF.

The chain employs TRBV5-5 and TRBJ2-7; no firm D call. The V and J ends lost 0 bases and 3 bases respectively, with 7 bases between them. Germline V lookup: CDR1 SGHKS, CDR2 YYEKEE (reference sequence). This CDR3 is built from 13 residues. The CDR3 nucleotides are TGTGCCAGCAGCTTGGCCACAAGCTACGAGCAGTACTTC. Translated, it gives CASSLATSYEQYF.

For this clone: The sample contains more than one DNA sequence encoding this CDR3. This chain connects TRBV5-6 to TRBJ2-7; D is unclear. CDR1 and CDR2 from the germline V gene are SGHDT and YYEEEE. Trimming cost V 0 bases and J 0 bases, with 7 bases left between them. The CDR3 has 14 residues. The CDR3 reads CASSLGYSSYEQYF. CDR3 coding DNA: TGTGCCAGCAGCTTGGGGTACAGCTCCTACGAGCAGTACTTC. Supplemented by reference TRBV5-6 and TRBJ2-7, the full variable domain reads DAGVTQSPTHLIKTRGQQVTLRCSPKSGHDTVSWYQQALGQGPQFIFQYYEEEERQRGNFPDRFSGHQFPNYSSELNVNALLLGDSALYLCASSLGYSSYEQYFGPGTRLTVT.

V and J are TRBV5-8 and TRBJ2-5, with 7 bases fitting TRBD2. The CDR3 totals 14 residues. Germline V gene sequence: CDR1 SGHTS, CDR2 YDEGEE. The J segment lost 0 bases and the V segment lost 4 bases, leaving 3 bases of the junction unmatched. The CDR3 loop is CASSLGLHQETQYF. For the CDR3, the DNA is TGTGCCAGCAGCCTGGGACTACACCAAGAGACCCAGTACTTC. The entire variable domain, with the rest obtained from reference TRBV5-8 and TRBJ2-5, is as follows: EAGVTQSPTHLIKTRGQQATLRCSPISGHTSVYWYQQALGLGLQFLLWYDEGEERNRGNFPPRFSGRQFPNYSSELNVNALELEDSALYLCASSLGLHQETQYFGPGTRLLVL.